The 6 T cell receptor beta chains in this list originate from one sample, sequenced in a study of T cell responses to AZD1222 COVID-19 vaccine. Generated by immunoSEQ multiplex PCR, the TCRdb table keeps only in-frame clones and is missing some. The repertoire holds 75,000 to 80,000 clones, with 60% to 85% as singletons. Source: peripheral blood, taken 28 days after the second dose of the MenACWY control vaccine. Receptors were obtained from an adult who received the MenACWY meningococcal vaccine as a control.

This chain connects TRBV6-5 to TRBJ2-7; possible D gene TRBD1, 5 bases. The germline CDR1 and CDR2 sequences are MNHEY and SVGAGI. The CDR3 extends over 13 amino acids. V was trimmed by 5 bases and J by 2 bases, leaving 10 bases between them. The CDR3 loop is CASSTTDTYEQYF. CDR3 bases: TGTGCCAGCAGTACGACAGACACCTACGAGCAGTACTTC.

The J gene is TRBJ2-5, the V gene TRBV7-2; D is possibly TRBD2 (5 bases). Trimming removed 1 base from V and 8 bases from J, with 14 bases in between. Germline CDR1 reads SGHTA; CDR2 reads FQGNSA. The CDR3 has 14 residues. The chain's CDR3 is CASSLGGLAGTQYF. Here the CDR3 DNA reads TGTGCCAGCAGCTTAGGAGGTCTAGCCGGAACCCAGTACTTC.

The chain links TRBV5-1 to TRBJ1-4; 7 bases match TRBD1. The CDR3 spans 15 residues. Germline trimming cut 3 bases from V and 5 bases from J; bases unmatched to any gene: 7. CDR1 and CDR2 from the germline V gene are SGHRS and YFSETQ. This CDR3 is CASSSDRAGNEKLFF. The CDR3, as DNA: TGCGCCAGCAGCTCAGACAGGGCAGGGAATGAAAAACTGTTTTTT.

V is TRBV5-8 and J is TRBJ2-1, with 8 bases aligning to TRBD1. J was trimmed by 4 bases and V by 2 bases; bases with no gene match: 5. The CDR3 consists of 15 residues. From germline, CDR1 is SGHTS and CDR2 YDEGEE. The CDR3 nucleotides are TGTGCCAGCAGCTTAGGACAGGGCGGATACAATGAGCAGTTCTTC. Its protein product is CASSLGQGGYNEQFF. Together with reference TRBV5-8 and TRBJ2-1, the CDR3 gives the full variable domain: EAGVTQSPTHLIKTRGQQATLRCSPISGHTSVYWYQQALGLGLQFLLWYDEGEERNRGNFPPRFSGRQFPNYSSELNVNALELEDSALYLCASSLGQGGYNEQFFGPGTRLTVL.

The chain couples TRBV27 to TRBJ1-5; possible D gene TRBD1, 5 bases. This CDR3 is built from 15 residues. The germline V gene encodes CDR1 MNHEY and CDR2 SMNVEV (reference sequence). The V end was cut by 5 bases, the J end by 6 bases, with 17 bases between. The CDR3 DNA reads TGTGCCAGCAGTCCCAGACAGAGGTGGCGTCAGCCCCAGCATTTT. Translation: CASSPRQRWRQPQHF.

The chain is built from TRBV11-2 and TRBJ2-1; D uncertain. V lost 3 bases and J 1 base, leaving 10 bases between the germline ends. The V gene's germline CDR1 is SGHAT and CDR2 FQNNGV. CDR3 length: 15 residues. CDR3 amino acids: CASSLIVESYNEQFF. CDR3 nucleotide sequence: TGTGCCAGCAGCTTGATTGTTGAATCCTACAATGAGCAGTTCTTC.